The 10 T cell receptor beta chains presented below share a single source sample, sequenced in a study of cytomegalovirus exposure and HLA in healthy donors. 60 Vbeta and 13 Jbeta primers were used in PCR. Using immunoSEQ multiplex PCR, the repertoire was profiled, and TCRdb retains in-frame clones only, with some absent. The repertoire holds about 200,000 clones, about 80% seen once, with around 2% in the top ten. Sample: PBMCs. The receptors stem from a young man in good health and CMV-seronegative.

The chain is built from TRBV2 and TRBJ2-1, with 11 bases fitting TRBD1. The CDR3 sequence is 15 residues long. CDR1 and CDR2 (germline): SNHLY, FYNNEI. Unmatched junction bases numbered 4, after V lost 2 bases and J lost 7 bases. The CDR3 spells CASSEWTGGSNEQFF. The CDR3 DNA reads as TGTGCCAGCAGTGAATGGACAGGGGGCTCGAATGAGCAGTTCTTC.

This chain uses TRBV4-2 with TRBJ2-2; 12 bases fit TRBD2. V shed 1 base, J shed 8 bases, and the junction held 5 bases outside the gene matches. The germline CDR1 and CDR2 sequences are LGHNA and YNFKEQ. The CDR3 covers 16 residues. CDR3: CASSQALAGGPGELFF. The CDR3 nucleotides read TGTGCCAGCAGCCAAGCGCTAGCGGGAGGGCCTGGGGAGCTGTTTTTT.

The rearrangement joins TRBV30 to TRBJ1-1; 7 bases map to TRBD1. The CDR3 sequence is 16 residues long. The junction had 15 bases not matched to a gene; V was cut back by 8 bases and J by 0 bases. The V gene's germline CDR1 is GTSNPN and CDR2 SVGIG (reference sequence). In nucleotides, the CDR3 is TGTGCCCGCGAAGGCTGGACAGGACTCATGAACACTGAAGCTTTCTTT. This gives the protein CAREGWTGLMNTEAFF.

The V and J genes are TRBV7-2 and TRBJ2-3; unclear D gene. The ends were cut back, 1 base at V and 0 bases at J, with 8 bases in the middle. The CDR3 is 15 amino acids. Per germline, CDR1 SGHTA and CDR2 FQGNSA. The CDR3 DNA reads TGTGCCAGCAGCTTAGGCGTATCTAGCACAGATACGCAGTATTTT. This encodes CASSLGVSSTDTQYF.

This chain connects TRBV19 to TRBJ1-5; D perhaps matches TRBD1 (5 bases). The CDR3 runs 15 residues. V shed 2 bases and J shed 2 bases, with 10 bases lying between them. Germline V gives CDR1 LNHDA, CDR2 SQIVND (reference sequence). The CDR3 DNA reads TGTGCCAGTAGTATAAGGCAGGGTGGCAATCAGCCCCAGCATTTT. Amino acid sequence: CASSIRQGGNQPQHF.

The chain couples TRBV29-1 to TRBJ2-1; 9 nucleotides match TRBD1. J was trimmed by 8 bases and V by 7 bases; bases with no gene match: 3. CDR1 and CDR2 (germline): SQVTM, ANQGSEA. The length of the CDR3 is 11 residues. CDR3 protein: CSAGTGHEQFF. CDR3 nucleotides: TGCAGCGCCGGGACAGGGCATGAGCAGTTCTTC.

The chain couples TRBV7-2 to TRBJ2-5; 8 nucleotides align to TRBD2. Near its end, the DNA agrees better with TRBJ2-7, so the J call may be wrong. CDR1 SGHTA and CDR2 FQGNSA come from the germline V gene. This CDR3 has 15 amino acids. Written as DNA, the CDR3 is TGTGCCAGCAGCGTATATAGCGGGATGGCCTACGAGCAGTACTTC. This translates into CASSVYSGMAYEQYF.

J is TRBJ1-1 and V is TRBV19; D is possibly TRBD1 (5 bases). V was cut by 9 bases and J by 1 base, with 12 bases left in between. The CDR3 spans 13 residues. Germline-derived CDR1 and CDR2 are LNHDA and SQIVND (reference sequence). CDR3 nucleotides: TGTGCCAGCGCTATCGGGGGGAACACTGAAGCTTTCTTT. Amino acids: CASAIGGNTEAFF.

Regarding this clone: Other nucleotide sequences in the sample specify the same CDR3. The chain has TRBV30 and TRBJ1-5; D possibly corresponds to TRBD1 (6 bases). Between the trimmed V and J ends, which lost 3 bases and 6 bases, there was a span of 15 bases. This CDR3 contains 14 residues. Germline-derived CDR1 and CDR2 are GTSNPN and SVGIG (reference sequence). CDR3 sequence (DNA): TGTGCCTGGAGCGCCGGGGGGGCTGGTCAGCCCCAGCATTTT. Its translation: CAWSAGGAGQPQHF.

J is TRBJ1-1 and V is TRBV11-2; no clear D. Germline V gives CDR1 SGHAT, CDR2 FQNNGV. The CDR3 length is 12 residues. V was clipped by 3 bases and J by 9 bases, with 11 bases between them. The CDR3 bases are TGTGCCAGCAGCTTTGTAGCTACCAAAGCTTTCTTT. Its translation: CASSFVATKAFF.